A selection of T cell receptor beta chains follows, all from one sample in a study of blood T cell repertoires in COVID-19. Here immunoSEQ multiplex PCR was the method, and the copy in TCRdb shows in-frame clones only, minus some. The sample holds 200,000 to 250,000 clones, approximately 81% seen once. The sequencing input was peripheral blood. The source is a woman of 80 years or more with acute or convalescent COVID-19. CDR3s include the opening cysteine and the closing phenylalanine or tryptophan. The D gene is left open where the match is weak. For some rows the clone size is stated as once, few or many, or as a class when expanded; others skip it.

clone size,J gene,V gene,D gene,CDR3 DNA,CDR3 protein
once,TRBJ1-1,TRBV6-5,TRBD1,TGTGCCAGCAGCCACCCGGGACAGTCGAACACTGAAGCTTTCTTT,CASSHPGQSNTEAFF
-,TRBJ1-1,TRBV6-1,-,TGTGCCAGCAGTGAACACGGACAAACGAACACTGAAGCTTTCTTT,CASSEHGQTNTEAFF
-,TRBJ1-2,TRBV7-9,TRBD1,TGTGCCAGCAGCTTGACCGGGACAGGGGGTGGCTACACCTTC,CASSLTGTGGGYTF
-,TRBJ1-3,TRBV7-9,-,TGTGCCAGCAGCCCCCGGGGATGGGAAGGTGGAAACACCATATATTTT,CASSPRGWEGGNTIYF
-,TRBJ1-2,TRBV6-5,-,TGTGCCAGCACAAATGGGCAAGTCTTCTATGGCTACACCTTC,CASTNGQVFYGYTF
-,TRBJ1-1,TRBV7-2,-,TGTGCCAGCAGCCACCGTGGAGGGGTCAACACTGAAGCTTTCTTT,CASSHRGGVNTEAFF
-,TRBJ2-7,TRBV9,-,TGTGCCAGCAGCGTAGACTCAGGCCGCGAGCAGTACTTC,CASSVDSGREQYF
few,TRBJ2-1,TRBV15,-,TGTGCCACCAGCAGGACAGTCCTTCAGAGTCCTAATGAGCAGTTCTTC,CATSRTVLQSPNEQFF
-,TRBJ1-2,TRBV19,-,TGTGCCAGTACGGGAAGGGCACACTATGGCTACACCTTC,CASTGRAHYGYTF
-,TRBJ2-1,TRBV2,TRBD1,TGTGCCAGCAGTGCACAGGGGGGTTCCTACAATGAGCAGTTCTTC,CASSAQGGSYNEQFF
once,TRBJ1-2,TRBV21-1,-,TGTGCCAGCATCCCCAAGAGGTACTATGGCTACACCTTC,CASIPKRYYGYTF
-,TRBJ1-6,TRBV6-5,TRBD1,TGTGCCAGCGGAGACAGGGGTCTACAATCCCTCCACTTT,CASGDRGLQSLHF
-,TRBJ2-5,TRBV7-2,TRBD1,TGTGCCAGCAGCCTATCCGGGACAGAAGAGACCCAGTACTTC,CASSLSGTEETQYF
-,TRBJ2-1,TRBV4-2,TRBD2,TGTGCCAGCAGCCAAGTACTAGCGGGGGGGTACAATGAGCAGTTCTTC,CASSQVLAGGYNEQFF
-,TRBJ1-3,TRBV4-2,-,TGTGCCAGCAGCCAAGTAGGGGAACATGGAAACACCATATATTTT,CASSQVGEHGNTIYF
-,TRBJ2-3,TRBV9,-,TGTGCCAGCAGCGCAGGCCCCGAAGCGCAGTATTTT,CASSAGPEAQYF
-,TRBJ1-5,TRBV28,-,TGTGCCAGCAGTTTAGGGGGGATAGGGCAGCCCCAGCATTTT,CASSLGGIGQPQHF
-,TRBJ2-6,TRBV5-6,TRBD1,TGTGCCAGCAGCTGGGGTGACAGGGTCCGATCTGGGGCCAACGTCCTGACTTTC,CASSWGDRVRSGANVLTF
once,TRBJ1-4,TRBV7-2,-,TGTGCCAGCAGCTTTCAGGGTAATGAAAAACTGTTTTTT,CASSFQGNEKLFF
few,TRBJ2-1,TRBV5-1,TRBD1,TGCGCCAGCAGCTTGGTACAGGGGTTGAATGAGCAGTTCTTC,CASSLVQGLNEQFF
-,TRBJ1-1,TRBV28,-,TGTGCCAGCACCGAGCAGGGGTGGGAGCCTGAAGCTTTCTTT,CASTEQGWEPEAFF
once,TRBJ2-3,TRBV6-5,-,TGTGCCAGCAGTCCCCCGGGGGTAGATACGCAGTATTTT,CASSPPGVDTQYF
-,TRBJ2-2,TRBV5-1,TRBD1,TGCGCCAGCAGCCCGGACAGGGAGGACGGGGAGCTGTTTTTT,CASSPDREDGELFF